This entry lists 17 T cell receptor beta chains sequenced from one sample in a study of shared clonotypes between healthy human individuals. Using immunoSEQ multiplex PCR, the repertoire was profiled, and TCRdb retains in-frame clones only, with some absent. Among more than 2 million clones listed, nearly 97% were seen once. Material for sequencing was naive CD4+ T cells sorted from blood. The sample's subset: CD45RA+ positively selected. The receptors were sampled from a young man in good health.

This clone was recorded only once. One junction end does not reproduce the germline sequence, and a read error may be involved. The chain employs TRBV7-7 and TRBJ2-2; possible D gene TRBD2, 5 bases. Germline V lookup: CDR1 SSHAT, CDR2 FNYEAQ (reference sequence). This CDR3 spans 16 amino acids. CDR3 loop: CASSARGPPNTGELFF. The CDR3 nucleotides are TGTGCTAGCAGCGCCAGAGGGCCGCCGAACACCGGGGAGCTGTTTTTT.

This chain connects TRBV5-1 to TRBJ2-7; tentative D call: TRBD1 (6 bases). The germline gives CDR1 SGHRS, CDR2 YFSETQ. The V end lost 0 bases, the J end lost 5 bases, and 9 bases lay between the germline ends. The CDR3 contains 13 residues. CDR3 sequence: CASSLGYRDEQYF. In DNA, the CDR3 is TGCGCCAGCAGCTTGGGATACAGGGACGAGCAGTACTTC.

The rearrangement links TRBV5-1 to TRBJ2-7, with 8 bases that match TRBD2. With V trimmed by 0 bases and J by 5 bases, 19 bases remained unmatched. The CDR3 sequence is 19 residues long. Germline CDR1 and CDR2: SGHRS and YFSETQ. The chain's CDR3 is CASSLAPRGVPGGTNEQYF. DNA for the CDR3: TGCGCCAGCAGCTTGGCCCCGCGGGGGGTCCCTGGTGGAACTAACGAGCAGTACTTC.

The CDR3 sequence: CASSWGDGNTGELFF. The CDR3 DNA reads as TGTGCCAGCAGTTGGGGGGACGGGAACACCGGGGAGCTGTTTTTT. The V call is TRBV27, the J call TRBJ2-2; TRBD2 might be the D (6 bases). The CDR3 sequence is 15 residues long. Trimming took off 4 bases at V and 1 base at J, with 10 bases between the two ends. CDR1 and CDR2 from the germline V gene are MNHEY and SMNVEV (reference sequence).

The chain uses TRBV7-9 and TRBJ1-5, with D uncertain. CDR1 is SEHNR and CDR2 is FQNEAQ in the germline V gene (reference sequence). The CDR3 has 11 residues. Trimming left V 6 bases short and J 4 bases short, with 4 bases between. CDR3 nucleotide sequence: TGTGCCAGCAGGCCAAATCAGCCCCAGCATTTT. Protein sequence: CASRPNQPQHF.

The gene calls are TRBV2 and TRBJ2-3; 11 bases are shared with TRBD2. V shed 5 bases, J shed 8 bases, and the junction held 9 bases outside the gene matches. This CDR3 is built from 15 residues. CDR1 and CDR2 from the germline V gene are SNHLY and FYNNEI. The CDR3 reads CASSLTSGSSGTQYF. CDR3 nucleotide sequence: TGTGCCAGCAGTCTCACTAGCGGGAGCTCTGGTACGCAGTATTTT.

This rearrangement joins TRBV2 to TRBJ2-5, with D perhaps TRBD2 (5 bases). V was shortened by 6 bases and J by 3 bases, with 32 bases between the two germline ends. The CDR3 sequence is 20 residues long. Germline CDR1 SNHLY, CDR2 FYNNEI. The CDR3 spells CASSPGVGASYERVEETQYF. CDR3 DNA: TGTGCCAGCAGCCCCGGGGTAGGTGCCTCGTATGAACGCGTCGAAGAGACCCAGTACTTC.

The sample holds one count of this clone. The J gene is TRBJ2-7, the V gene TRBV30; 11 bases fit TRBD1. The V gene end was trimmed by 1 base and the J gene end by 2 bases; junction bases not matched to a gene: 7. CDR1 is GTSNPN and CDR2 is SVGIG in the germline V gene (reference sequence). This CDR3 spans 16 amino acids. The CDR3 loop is CAWSGGQGDIPYEQYF. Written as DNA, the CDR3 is TGTGCCTGGAGTGGGGGACAGGGGGACATTCCCTACGAGCAGTACTTC.

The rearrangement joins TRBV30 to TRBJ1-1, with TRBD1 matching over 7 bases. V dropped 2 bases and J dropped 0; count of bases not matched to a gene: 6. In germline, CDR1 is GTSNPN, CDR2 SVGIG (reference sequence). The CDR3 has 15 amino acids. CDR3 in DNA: TGTGCCTGGAGTAGGGGGCGGGTTATGAACACTGAAGCTTTCTTT. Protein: CAWSRGRVMNTEAFF.

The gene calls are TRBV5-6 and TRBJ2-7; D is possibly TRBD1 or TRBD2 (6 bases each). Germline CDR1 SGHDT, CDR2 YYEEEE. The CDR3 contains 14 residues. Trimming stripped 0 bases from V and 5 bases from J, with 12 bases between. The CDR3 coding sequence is TGTGCCAGCAGCTTGGGCCGGGGGCGAAACGAGCAGTACTTC. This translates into CASSLGRGRNEQYF.

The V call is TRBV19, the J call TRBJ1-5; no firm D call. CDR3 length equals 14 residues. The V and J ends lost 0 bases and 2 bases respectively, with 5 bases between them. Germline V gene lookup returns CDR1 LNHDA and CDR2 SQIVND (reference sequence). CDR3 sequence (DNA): TGTGCCAGTAGTATAGATTCCGGCAATCAGCCCCAGCATTTT. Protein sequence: CASSIDSGNQPQHF.

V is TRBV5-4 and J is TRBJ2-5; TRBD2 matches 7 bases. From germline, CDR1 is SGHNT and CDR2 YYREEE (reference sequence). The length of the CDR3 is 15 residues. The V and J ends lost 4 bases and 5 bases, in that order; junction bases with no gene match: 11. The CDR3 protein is CASSVGTTVGETQYF. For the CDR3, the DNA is TGTGCCAGCAGCGTTGGGACTACAGTTGGGGAGACCCAGTACTTC.

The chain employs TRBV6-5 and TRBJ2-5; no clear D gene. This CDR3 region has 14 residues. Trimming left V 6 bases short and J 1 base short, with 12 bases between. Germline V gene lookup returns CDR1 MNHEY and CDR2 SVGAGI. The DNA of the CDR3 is TGTGCCAGCAGACCGCGAGTGCTCCAAGAGACCCAGTACTTC. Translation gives CASRPRVLQETQYF.

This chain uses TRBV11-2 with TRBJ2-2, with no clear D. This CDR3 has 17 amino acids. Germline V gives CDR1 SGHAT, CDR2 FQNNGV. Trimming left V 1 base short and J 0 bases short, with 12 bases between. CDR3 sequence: CASSLVFPLANTGELFF. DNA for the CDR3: TGTGCCAGCAGCTTAGTTTTCCCACTGGCGAACACCGGGGAGCTGTTTTTT.

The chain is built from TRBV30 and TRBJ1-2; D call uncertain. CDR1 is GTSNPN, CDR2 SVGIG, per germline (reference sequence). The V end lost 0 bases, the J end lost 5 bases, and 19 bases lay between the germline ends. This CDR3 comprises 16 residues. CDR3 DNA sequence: TGTGCCTGGAGTGTACCTCAGCTTAAGCGAGATTATGGCTACACCTTC. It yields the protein CAWSVPQLKRDYGYTF. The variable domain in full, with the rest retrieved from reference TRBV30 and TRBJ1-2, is SQTIHQWPATLVQPVGSPLSLECTVEGTSNPNLYWYRQAAGRGLQLLFYSVGIGQISSEVPQNLSASRPQDRQFILSSKKLLLSDSGFYLCAWSVPQLKRDYGYTFGSGTRLTVV.

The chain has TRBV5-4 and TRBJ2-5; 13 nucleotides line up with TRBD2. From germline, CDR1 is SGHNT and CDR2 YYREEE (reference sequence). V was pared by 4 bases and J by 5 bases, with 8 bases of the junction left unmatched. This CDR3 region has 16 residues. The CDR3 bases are TGTGCCAGCAGCCGCGGACTAGCGGGAGATCGGGAGACCCAGTACTTC. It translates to CASSRGLAGDRETQYF. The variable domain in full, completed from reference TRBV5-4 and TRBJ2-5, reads ETGVTQSPTHLIKTRGQQVTLRCSSQSGHNTVSWYQQALGQGPQFIFQYYREEENGRGNFPPRFSGLQFPNYSSELNVNALELDDSALYLCASSRGLAGDRETQYFGPGTRLLVL.

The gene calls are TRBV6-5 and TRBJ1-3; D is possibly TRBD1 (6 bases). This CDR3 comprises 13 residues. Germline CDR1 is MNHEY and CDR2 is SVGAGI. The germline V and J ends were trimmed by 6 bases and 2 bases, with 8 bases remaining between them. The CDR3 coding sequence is TGTGCCAGCAGCAACAGGGCTGGAAACACCATATATTTT. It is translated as CASSNRAGNTIYF.